The 28 T cell receptor beta chains reported below all come from one sample, sequenced in a study of T cell repertoires in cytomegalovirus infection. TCRdb recomputed calls from the reads with MiXCR, one row per CDR3 protein. Here the sample spans 740,000 or so distinct CDR3 sequences, roughly a third being singletons. The specimen was PBMCs. These receptors were obtained from a human donor in good health (CMV status not recorded). Some clones in this sample may be carry-over from other donors' samples.

The table lists this clonotype with a few counts. The chain carries TRBV3-1 and TRBJ1-6, with 9 bases that match TRBD1. V was pared by 6 bases and J by 7 bases, with 4 bases of the junction left unmatched. In germline, CDR1 is LGHDT, CDR2 YNNKEL (reference sequence). This CDR3 comprises 14 residues. The CDR3 coding sequence is TGTGCCAGCAGAGGGGGACAGGGCAATTCACCCCTCCACTTT. Translating gives CASRGGQGNSPLHF.

This clonotype was found once. The chain has TRBV12-3 or TRBV12-4 and TRBJ1-5, with D perhaps TRBD1 (5 bases). Trimming took 7 bases from V and 2 from J, leaving 18 bases between them. The CDR3 totals 16 residues. DNA of the CDR3: TGTGCCAGCATGTCAGGCAGGGAGGGCCGCAATCAGCCCCAGCATTTT. This translates into CASMSGREGRNQPQHF.

The chain recombines TRBV27 with TRBJ2-7; TRBD1 aligns across 7 bases. This CDR3 is 14 amino acids long. Unmatched junction bases numbered 11, after V lost 8 bases and J lost 4 bases. Germline loops: CDR1 MNHEY, CDR2 SMNVEV (reference sequence). CDR3 bases: TGTGCCAGCGGGCGCACAGGGGTCTGGTACGAGCAGTACTTC. This encodes CASGRTGVWYEQYF.

This clonotype showed up just a few times. A much bigger clone sits one base away, suggesting this may be a read error. No conserved phenylalanine or tryptophan is present at the end of the CDR3, so a read error is the likely explanation. The chain joins TRBV7-2 to TRBJ2-1; the D gene is possibly TRBD2 (5 bases). V dropped 1 base and J dropped 8 bases, with 9 bases sitting between them. The CDR3 is 13 amino acids. Germline CDR1 is SGHTA and CDR2 is FQGNSA. CDR3 loop: CASSLEASYEQFL. The CDR3 nucleotides read TGTGCCAGCAGCTTAGAGGCTAGCTATGAGCAGTTCTTA.

This clonotype was detected a few times. V is TRBV24-1 and J is TRBJ2-3, with 9 bases fitting TRBD1. Germline lookup yields CDR1 KGHDR and CDR2 SFDVKD. The CDR3 consists of 15 residues. V dropped 7 bases and J dropped 2; count of bases not matched to a gene: 6. This CDR3 is CATRGGQGVTDTQYF. CDR3 DNA sequence: TGTGCCACCAGGGGGGGACAGGGAGTCACAGATACGCAGTATTTT.

The chain has TRBV4-1 and TRBJ1-6, with 10 bases fitting TRBD1. The CDR3 sequence is 15 residues long. The germline CDR1 and CDR2 sequences are MGHRA and YSYEKL. J lost 9 bases, V lost 4 bases, and 6 bases had no gene match. CDR3 loop: CASSLSGQGSSPLHF. CDR3 in DNA: TGCGCCAGCAGCCTGTCGGGACAGGGGAGTTCACCCCTCCACTTT.

The V call is TRBV19, the J call TRBJ1-2; 8 bases align to TRBD1. CDR1 is LNHDA, CDR2 SQIVND, per germline (reference sequence). J lost 12 bases, V lost 5 bases, and 11 bases had no gene match. The CDR3 extends over 13 amino acids. CDR3 coding DNA: TGTGCCAGTAGTCCGACGGACAGGGATTTGAACACCTTC. It yields the protein CASSPTDRDLNTF. Variable domain in full (rest from reference TRBV19 and TRBJ1-2): DGGITQSPKYLFRKEGQNVTLSCEQNLNHDAMYWYRQDPGQGLRLIYYSQIVNDFQKGDIAEGYSVSREKKESFPLTVTSAQKNPTAFYLCASSPTDRDLNTFGSGTRLTVV.

This chain joins TRBV7-8 and TRBJ2-1; D possibly corresponds to TRBD1 (6 bases). CDR3 size: 15 residues. Germline lookup yields CDR1 SGHVS and CDR2 FQNEAQ. Trimming left V 1 base short and J 7 bases short, with 14 bases between. The chain's CDR3 is CASSLDGTTWNEQFF. CDR3 sequence (DNA): TGTGCCAGCAGCTTAGATGGGACAACTTGGAATGAGCAGTTCTTC.

The sample holds a few counts of this clonotype. V usage is TRBV10-3 and J usage is TRBJ1-6; 7 nucleotides agree with TRBD1. J lost 7 bases, V lost 0 bases, and 6 bases had no gene match. Germline lookup yields CDR1 ENHRY and CDR2 SYGVKD. The CDR3 covers 16 residues. The CDR3 is CAISESRGGGNSPLHF. CDR3 nucleotides: TGTGCCATCAGTGAGTCGCGAGGGGGCGGGAATTCACCCCTCCACTTT.

This clonotype has a handful of counts. This chain uses TRBV6-5 with TRBJ2-3; D is perhaps TRBD2 (6 bases). V was clipped by 5 bases and J by 6 bases, with 15 bases between them. There are 14 residues in the CDR3. Germline V gives CDR1 MNHEY, CDR2 SVGAGI. The CDR3 loop is CASSHQTGGDTQYF. The DNA of the CDR3 is TGTGCCAGCAGTCACCAAACAGGAGGGGATACGCAGTATTTT.

The J gene is TRBJ1-2, the V gene TRBV19; tentatively, D is TRBD1 (6 bases). V was clipped by 5 bases and J by 1 base, with 23 bases between them. Germline lookup yields CDR1 LNHDA and CDR2 SQIVND (reference sequence). The CDR3 has 18 residues. The CDR3 reads CASSSWLGQEKVNYGYTF. CDR3 bases: TGTGCCAGTAGTTCATGGCTGGGACAAGAGAAGGTTAACTATGGCTACACCTTC.

The chain carries TRBV19 and TRBJ2-2, with TRBD2 matching 9 bases. CDR1 is LNHDA, CDR2 SQIVND, per germline (reference sequence). This CDR3 is built from 16 residues. The V segment lost 1 base and the J segment 4 bases; nucleotides outside the gene matches: 4. The CDR3 region has the DNA TGTGCCAGTAGTATAGTAGCGGGGGCGGTCACCGGGGAGCTGTTTTTT. Translating it yields CASSIVAGAVTGELFF.

The chain couples TRBV6-5 to TRBJ1-1, with a weak D call TRBD1 (6 bases). Germline V gene data show CDR1 as MNHEY and CDR2 as SVGAGI. The CDR3 has 15 amino acids. The ends were cut back, 2 bases at V and 6 bases at J, with 16 bases in the middle. CDR3 nucleotides: TGTGCCAGCAGTTACACGAATACAGGGTCGTCTGAAGCTTTCTTT. Amino acid sequence: CASSYTNTGSSEAFF.

This clonotype turned up a few times. The chain links TRBV7-2 to TRBJ1-2, with D hard to call. The CDR3 runs to 14 residues. Trimming removed 1 base from V and 7 bases from J, with 13 bases in between. CDR1 SGHTA and CDR2 FQGNSA come from the germline V gene. The CDR3 reads CASSLGRPERGYTF. The DNA of the CDR3 is TGTGCCAGCAGCTTAGGGAGGCCGGAGCGTGGCTACACCTTC.

This clonotype was recorded at least ten times. This rearrangement joins TRBV20-1 to TRBJ1-1; a weak D match, TRBD1 (5 bases). Trimming cost V 0 bases and J 5 bases, with 16 bases left between them. CDR1 and CDR2 (germline): DFQATT, SNEGSKA (reference sequence). The CDR3 runs to 15 residues. The CDR3 sequence: CSARDPNGGKTEAFF. CDR3 DNA: TGCAGTGCTAGAGATCCGAATGGGGGGAAGACTGAAGCTTTCTTT.

The chain is built from TRBV27 and TRBJ2-1; D is uncertain. With 6 bases removed from V and 0 bases from J, the gap between germline ends came to 18 bases. The CDR3 totals 17 residues. Looked up from germline, CDR1 is MNHEY and CDR2 is SMNVEV (reference sequence). CDR3 DNA: TGTGCCAGCAGCCCCCTTCGAGTCAGGAGCTCCTACAATGAGCAGTTCTTC. Encoded protein: CASSPLRVRSSYNEQFF.

This clonotype showed up many times. The V call is TRBV7-2, the J call TRBJ2-2; TRBD1 matches 9 bases. The CDR3 sequence is 19 residues long. J was trimmed by 0 bases and V by 5 bases; bases with no gene match: 13. The germline V gene encodes CDR1 SGHTA and CDR2 FQGNSA. The CDR3 here is CASSLSGQGANANTGELFF. As DNA, the CDR3 is TGTGCCAGCAGCCTATCGGGACAGGGAGCCAACGCGAACACCGGGGAGCTGTTTTTT.

This clonotype has ten or more counts. The chain is built from TRBV12-3 or TRBV12-4 and TRBJ1-3; D possibly corresponds to TRBD1 (5 bases). CDR3 length: 17 amino acids. V was clipped by 5 bases and J by 0 bases, with 17 bases between them. CDR3 nucleotides: TGTGCCAGCAGTGCCGGGACCTGGTTCTCCTCTGGAAACACCATATATTTT. Translating gives CASSAGTWFSSGNTIYF.

The rearrangement links TRBV28 to TRBJ2-7; 10 nucleotides align to TRBD2. CDR1 and CDR2 from the germline V gene are MDHEN and SYDVKM. The CDR3 loop spans 14 amino acids. J was trimmed by 5 bases and V by 3 bases; bases with no gene match: 4. The CDR3 nucleotides are TGTGCCAGCAGTTTGAGCGGGAGGGCCAACGAGCAGTACTTC. It translates to CASSLSGRANEQYF. Filled out from reference TRBV28 and TRBJ2-7, the complete variable domain reads DVKVTQSSRYLVKRTGEKVFLECVQDMDHENMFWYRQDPGLGLRLIYFSYDVKMKEKGDIPEGYSVSREKKERFSLILESASTNQTSMYLCASSLSGRANEQYFGPGTRLTVT.

This rearrangement joins TRBV5-1 to TRBJ2-5; 7 bases map to TRBD1. J gave up 5 bases and V 7 bases, and 20 bases lay outside the gene matches. Germline V lookup: CDR1 SGHRS, CDR2 YFSETQ. There are 17 residues in the CDR3. The CDR3 spells CASSRTGRTGTGETQYF. The DNA of the CDR3 is TGCGCCAGCTCCCGGACAGGAAGGACGGGAACGGGTGAGACCCAGTACTTC.

The table lists this clonotype with a count of one. The junction departs from the called germline gene at one end, perhaps through a read error. The V gene is TRBV7-2, the J gene TRBJ1-2; 7 nucleotides line up with TRBD1. Germline CDR1 is SGHTA and CDR2 is FQGNSA. This CDR3 is built from 17 residues. The CDR3 nucleotides read TGTGCCAGCAGCTCGGCGGGAGGGGGCGGATATTTGGATGGCTCCACCTTC. This codes for CASSSAGGGGYLDGSTF. Full variable domain (rest looked up from reference TRBV7-2 and TRBJ1-2): GAGVSQSPSNKVTEKGKDVELRCDPISGHTALYWYRQSLGQGLEFLIYFQGNSAPDKSGLPSDRFSAERTGGSVSTLTIQRTQQEDSAVYLCASSSAGGGGYLDGSTFGSGTRLTVV.

The J gene is TRBJ2-1, the V gene TRBV10-2; no clear D gene. The CDR3 is 13 amino acids. With 2 bases removed from V and 8 bases from J, the gap between germline ends came to 10 bases. Germline V gives CDR1 WSHSY, CDR2 SAAADI. The CDR3 protein is CASSETGSHEQFF. CDR3 in DNA: TGCGCCAGCAGTGAGACCGGGTCCCATGAGCAGTTCTTC.

This chain uses TRBV5-6 with TRBJ2-5; 9 bases map to TRBD1. This CDR3 is built from 17 residues. Trimming took 4 bases from V and 5 from J; bases not matched to a gene: 15. Germline CDR1 SGHDT, CDR2 YYEEEE. As DNA, the CDR3 is TGTGCCAGCAGCCGAAGAAAACCACAGGGGGCAGGGGAGACCCAGTACTTC. Its protein is CASSRRKPQGAGETQYF.

The CDR3 DNA reads as TGTGCCAGCAGCATCTCCGCCTCCAATGAGCAGTTCTTC. Translating gives CASSISASNEQFF. This chain uses TRBV11-3 with TRBJ2-1; D gene ambiguous. V gave up 5 bases and J gave up 6 bases, with 11 bases separating them. The CDR3 runs to 13 residues. Germline V gene sequence: CDR1 SGHNT, CDR2 YENEEA.

The V call is TRBV7-6, the J call TRBJ2-1; D gene unclear. CDR1 SGHVS and CDR2 FNYEAQ come from the germline V gene. CDR3 length: 13 amino acids. The V end lost 1 base, the J end lost 8 bases, and 9 bases lay between the germline ends. The CDR3 loop is CASSLEDVDEQFF. Written as DNA, the CDR3 is TGTGCCAGCAGCTTAGAGGATGTTGATGAGCAGTTCTTC. The full variable domain, with the rest looked up from reference TRBV7-6 and TRBJ2-1, is GAGVSQSPRYKVTKRGQDVALRCDPISGHVSLYWYRQALGQGPEFLTYFNYEAQQDKSGLPNDRFSAERPEGSISTLTIQRTEQRDSAMYRCASSLEDVDEQFFGPGTRLTVL.

The chain combines TRBV6-1 with TRBJ2-3; D is perhaps TRBD1 (5 bases). CDR3 length: 15 residues. Trimming removed 1 base at V and 0 bases at J, with 8 bases between. CDR1 and CDR2 (germline): MNHNS, SASEGT. CDR3 nucleotide sequence: TGTGCCAGCAGTGAAGGACAGCTTAGCACAGATACGCAGTATTTT. Its translation: CASSEGQLSTDTQYF.

This clonotype was seen a few times. The rearrangement uses TRBV6-1 and TRBJ1-1, with TRBD1 identical over 8 bases. With V trimmed by 2 bases and J by 3 bases, 14 bases remained unmatched. This CDR3 is built from 18 residues. CDR1 and CDR2 (germline): MNHNS, SASEGT. CDR3 nucleotides: TGTGCCAGCAGTGAAAGTTGGACAGGGTATGGGTCGTACACTGAAGCTTTCTTT. Translated, it gives CASSESWTGYGSYTEAFF.

In this sample, this clonotype turned up many times. The genes are TRBV7-2 and TRBJ2-2, with a weak D call TRBD1 (6 bases). CDR3 length equals 15 residues. V lost 3 bases and J 0 bases, leaving 8 bases between the germline ends. CDR1 and CDR2 from the germline V gene are SGHTA and FQGNSA. Here the CDR3 reads CASSFRGTNTGELFF. The DNA of the CDR3 is TGTGCCAGCAGCTTTAGGGGGACGAACACCGGGGAGCTGTTTTTT.